This T cell receptor (beta chain) comes out of a study of blood T cell repertoires in COVID-19. Whole-study context: T cells, B-cell-depleted T cells, or PBMCs supplied cDNA or gDNA.

V dropped 7 bases and J dropped 0; count of bases not matched to a gene: 7. CDR1 is SGDLS and CDR2 is YYNGEE in the germline V gene. This CDR3 region has 15 residues. As handled by the study authors: Researchers report that nucleated cell counts were estimated from reference gene primer amplification. TCRdb's table, derived via immunoSEQ multiplex PCR, lists solely in-frame clones and lacks some. Clonal size and the V and J genes are those of that table, whereas D and trimming came from the DNA. The profile shows 84,000 or so clones, 80% to 90% of them singletons. This clone appeared a few times. Sequencing was performed on peripheral blood. The V gene is TRBV9, the J gene TRBJ2-1; TRBD2 aligns across 7 bases. This receptor was identified in a human donor in a cohort sampled during active COVID-19. CDR3 residues: CASAEGGSSYNEQFF. The CDR3 nucleotides read TGTGCCAGCGCGGAAGGCGGGAGCTCCTACAATGAGCAGTTCTTC.